Listed here are 8 T cell receptor beta chains from one sample, sequenced in a study of T-cell memory formation after mild COVID-19. TCRdb reanalysed the 5' RACE reads using MiXCR and keeps one entry per CDR3 protein. Of approximately 50,000 distinct CDR3 sequences listed, 9.3% were seen once; the top ten hold about 12%. Sequenced input: PBMCs or a T cell subset sorted from them (not recorded which). These receptors were taken from an adult woman who had mild COVID-19 (a few samples of this study predate the infection). Cell type and time point are not known.

Many counts were recorded for this clonotype. The chain carries TRBV5-1 and TRBJ2-7; D gene uncertain. Trimming pared 0 bases from V and 3 bases from J, leaving 16 bases between. This CDR3 contains 16 residues. The germline CDR1 and CDR2 sequences are SGHRS and YFSETQ. CDR3 sequence (DNA): TGCGCCAGCAGCTTGGGCCCCGATCTGTGGCGCTACGAGCAGTACTTC. Protein: CASSLGPDLWRYEQYF. Supplemented by reference TRBV5-1 and TRBJ2-7, the full variable domain reads KAGVTQTPRYLIKTRGQQVTLSCSPISGHRSVSWYQQTPGQGLQFLFEYFSETQRNKGNFPGRFSGRQFSNSRSEMNVSTLELGDSALYLCASSLGPDLWRYEQYFGPGTRLTVT.

There are many counts of this clonotype. The chain couples TRBV12-3 or TRBV12-4 to TRBJ2-7; perhaps TRBD2 as D (6 bases). The ends were cut back, 6 bases at V and 6 bases at J, with 12 bases in the middle. This CDR3 is built from 12 residues. This CDR3 reads CASRSMGLEQYF. The DNA of the CDR3 is TGTGCCAGCAGGTCAATGGGACTCGAGCAGTACTTC.

This clonotype was detected only once. A much larger clone lies a single base off, so this may be a read error. The chain is built from TRBV20-1 and TRBJ1-2, with D hard to call. This CDR3 comprises 13 residues. The V gene's germline CDR1 is DFQATT and CDR2 SNEGSKA (reference sequence). CDR3 region: CSARRDLDYGCTF. CDR3 coding DNA: TGCAGTGCTAGGAGGGATCTTGACTATGGCTGCACCTTC.

This clonotype has a handful of counts. The rearrangement links TRBV5-5 to TRBJ1-3; no clear D gene. Per germline, CDR1 SGHKS and CDR2 YYEKEE (reference sequence). The CDR3 is made up of 15 amino acids. Trimming left V 2 bases short and J 3 bases short, with 12 bases between. This chain's CDR3 is CASSFRMGGGNTIYF. The CDR3 coding sequence is TGTGCCAGCAGCTTCAGAATGGGAGGTGGAAACACCATATATTTT.

V usage is TRBV25-1 and J usage is TRBJ1-3; 10 positions agree with TRBD1. V dropped 3 bases and J dropped 0; count of bases not matched to a gene: 17. CDR3 length: 21 residues. In germline, CDR1 is MGHDK, CDR2 SYGVNS. CDR3 sequence: CASSDLNYDRGHRSSGNTIYF. Here the CDR3 DNA reads TGTGCCAGCAGTGATTTAAATTATGACAGGGGGCATCGGTCCTCTGGAAACACCATATATTTT.

This clonotype was counted many times. V usage is TRBV20-1 and J usage is TRBJ2-7; D call uncertain. CDR1 and CDR2 (germline): DFQATT, SNEGSKA (reference sequence). V gave up 1 base and J gave up 5 bases, with 15 bases separating them. This CDR3 is 14 amino acids long. The CDR3 coding sequence is TGCAGTGCTAGAGGTGGCCCCCCACCTCACGAGCAGTACTTC. Its translation: CSARGGPPPHEQYF.

The sample holds many counts of this clonotype. The rearrangement links TRBV6-1 to TRBJ2-2; D remains unclear. Germline CDR1 is MNHNS and CDR2 is SASEGT. V dropped 1 base and J dropped 6 bases, with 9 bases sitting between them. The CDR3 has 14 residues. CDR3 sequence reads: CASSEDQWAGELFF. In DNA form, the CDR3 reads TGTGCCAGCAGTGAAGATCAATGGGCCGGGGAGCTGTTTTTT.

This clonotype was found many times. The CDR3 spells CASSSPGLAGGGQTQYF. The CDR3 DNA reads as TGTGCCAGCAGCTCTCCGGGACTAGCGGGGGGCGGGCAGACCCAGTACTTC. The V call is TRBV5-5, the J call TRBJ2-5; 15 nucleotides align to TRBD2. J gave up 6 bases and V 3 bases, and 9 bases lay outside the gene matches. Looked up from germline, CDR1 is SGHKS and CDR2 is YYEKEE (reference sequence). The CDR3 covers 17 residues.